This passage covers 2 T cell receptor beta chains from one sample sequenced in a study of cytomegalovirus exposure and HLA in healthy donors. The protocol was immunoSEQ multiplex PCR, while the TCRdb copy is restricted to in-frame clones and leaves out a portion. This sample has 66,000 or so clones, with 95% to 98% found just once. Sequencing was done on a sample of PBMCs. Receptors were obtained from a woman aged 18-29 years in good health and CMV-seropositive.

V usage is TRBV6-1 and J usage is TRBJ2-7; 12 bases fit TRBD2. Per germline, CDR1 MNHNS and CDR2 SASEGT. The CDR3 sequence is 15 residues long. The V gene end was trimmed by 4 bases and the J gene end by 3 bases; junction bases not matched to a gene: 4. CDR3 sequence reads: CASSGQTSGSYEQYF. The CDR3, as DNA: TGTGCCAGCAGTGGTCAGACTAGCGGGAGCTACGAGCAGTACTTC.

CDR3 DNA: TGTGCCAGCAGTGAATCTACAGGGAAACAGCCCCAGCATTTT. Encoded protein: CASSESTGKQPQHF. J is TRBJ1-5 and V is TRBV2, with D perhaps TRBD1 (6 bases). Looked up from germline, CDR1 is SNHLY and CDR2 is FYNNEI. Trimming removed 2 bases at V and 7 bases at J, with 12 bases between. CDR3 size: 14 residues. Full variable domain (outside the CDR3, taken from reference TRBV2 and TRBJ1-5): EPEVTQTPSHQVTQMGQEVILRCVPISNHLYFYWYRQILGQKVEFLVSFYNNEISEKSEIFDDQFSVERPDGSNFTLKIRSTKLEDSAMYFCASSESTGKQPQHFGDGTRLSIL.